The present T cell receptor (beta chain) was sequenced within a study of T-cell memory formation after mild COVID-19. Study overall: The TCR clusters were mostly specific to one donor. Overall study findings and caveats: CM and EM subsets held most contracting CD4+ clones; EMRA held CD8+ ones. Later expanders leaned CD4+, whereas day 15 to 85 contracting clones were balanced CD4/CD8.

With V trimmed by 4 bases and J by 4 bases, 7 bases remained unmatched. Germline V lookup: CDR1 MGHDK, CDR2 SYGVNS. The CDR3 extends over 16 amino acids. This clonotype was found a few times. No antigen is known for it. 5'RACE with constant-segment primers built TCRalpha and TCRbeta cDNA libraries with UMIs. TCRdb fed the 5' RACE reads into MiXCR, producing one record per CDR3 protein. The sample has a few hundred thousand distinct CDR3 sequences; 25% to 30% are singletons. The receptor was derived from an adult woman who had mild COVID-19 (a few samples of this study predate the infection). Cell type and time point are not known. The specimen sequenced was PBMCs or a T cell subset sorted from them (not recorded which). V usage is TRBV25-1 and J usage is TRBJ2-7; 13 bases line up with TRBD2. The CDR3 loop reads CASSGGLTSGRYEQYF. DNA for the CDR3: TGTGCCAGCAGTGGTGGATTGACTAGCGGGAGGTACGAGCAGTACTTC.